These 11 T cell receptor beta chains were all obtained from the same sample, sequenced in a study of T cells in Graves' hyperthyroidism and ophthalmopathy. TCR beta CDR3 sequences were amplified from RNA transcripts. The HTBI primer set drove a first-round RT-PCR of the TCR CDR3. A single record per CDR3 protein comes from TCRdb applying MiXCR to the multiplex PCR reads. The sample contains about 96,000 distinct CDR3 sequences, over 50% of which appear only once. The specimen was blood. The receptor set was obtained from a woman between 35 and 50 years old with Graves' hyperthyroidism.

This clonotype came up many times. The genes are TRBV11-1 and TRBJ1-1, with 7 bases aligning to TRBD1. CDR1 and CDR2 from the germline V gene are SGHAT and FQDESV (reference sequence). Trimming at V came to 5 bases and at J to 3 bases, leaving 9 bases not matched to a gene. The CDR3 is 15 residues long. In nucleotides, the CDR3 is TGTGCCAGCAGCGTTAGCCCGGGACAGTACACTGAAGCTTTCTTT. Translation gives CASSVSPGQYTEAFF.

This chain connects TRBV20-1 to TRBJ1-1; 11 positions match TRBD1. Germline values: CDR1 DFQATT, CDR2 SNEGSKA (reference sequence). This CDR3 spans 15 amino acids. The V gene end was trimmed by 5 bases and the J gene end by 4 bases; junction bases not matched to a gene: 9. DNA for the CDR3: TGCAGTGCTTATTCCGGGACAGGGGGGAGCACTGAAGCTTTCTTT. Encoded protein: CSAYSGTGGSTEAFF.

CDR3 loop: CASSQGGGDSPLHF. The CDR3 DNA follows: TGTGCCAGCAGCCAAGGGGGAGGGGATTCACCCCTCCACTTT. The V call is TRBV7-9, the J call TRBJ1-6; D might be TRBD1 (6 bases). In germline, CDR1 is SEHNR, CDR2 FQNEAQ (reference sequence). Trimming stripped 5 bases from V and 8 bases from J, with 13 bases between. The CDR3 has 14 amino acids.

This clonotype was detected once. The CDR3 nucleotides are TGTGCCAGCAGCTCGGCACGACTAGCGGGAGCTGAGACCCAGTACTTC. This translates into CASSSARLAGAETQYF. This sequence joins TRBV7-3 and TRBJ2-5, with 12 bases lining up with TRBD2. This CDR3 comprises 16 residues. Per the germline V gene, CDR1 is SGHTA and CDR2 is FQGTGA. After removal of 4 bases from V and 5 bases from J, the junction contained 8 bases not matched to a gene. Using reference TRBV7-3 and TRBJ2-5 for the parts outside the CDR3, the full variable domain is GAGVSQTPSNKVTEKGKYVELRCDPISGHTALYWYRQSLGQGPEFLIYFQGTGAADDSGLPNDRFFAVRPEGSVSTLKIQRTERGDSAVYLCASSSARLAGAETQYFGPGTRLLVL.

The chain couples TRBV29-1 to TRBJ2-5; 7 bases match TRBD2. Germline loops: CDR1 SQVTM, CDR2 ANQGSEA. J gave up 5 bases and V 8 bases, and 8 bases lay outside the gene matches. CDR3 length equals 12 residues. CDR3 bases: TGCAGCTCGTCGGCGGGAGTCGAGACCCAGTACTTC. The encoded protein is CSSSAGVETQYF. Filled out from reference TRBV29-1 and TRBJ2-5, the complete variable domain reads SAVISQKPSRDICQRGTSLTIQCQVDSQVTMMFWYRQQPGQSLTLIATANQGSEATYESGFVIDKFPISRPNLTFSTLTVSNMSPEDSSIYLCSSSAGVETQYFGPGTRLLVL.

This chain uses TRBV6-5 with TRBJ2-2, with 10 bases matching TRBD2. Germline V gene lookup returns CDR1 MNHEY and CDR2 SVGAGI. The CDR3 sequence is 16 residues long. The junction had 9 bases not matched to a gene; V was cut back by 6 bases and J by 5 bases. The CDR3 protein is CASRFLAGALTGELFF. For the CDR3, the DNA is TGTGCCAGCAGGTTTCTAGCGGGAGCGTTAACCGGGGAGCTGTTTTTT.

This clonotype was seen repeatedly, ten times or more. This rearrangement joins TRBV7-9 to TRBJ2-3; 11 positions match TRBD2. Per germline, CDR1 SEHNR and CDR2 FQNEAQ (reference sequence). The CDR3 has 16 residues. J was trimmed by 1 base and V by 5 bases; bases with no gene match: 5. The CDR3 sequence is CASSPTSGTGTDTQYF. CDR3 DNA: TGTGCCAGCAGCCCGACTAGCGGGACTGGCACAGATACGCAGTATTTT.

The chain employs TRBV5-1 and TRBJ1-1, with TRBD1 matching over 7 bases. V lost 4 bases, J lost 2 bases, and 8 bases stayed unmatched. Germline loops: CDR1 SGHRS, CDR2 YFSETQ. The CDR3 sequence is 15 residues long. The CDR3 region has the DNA TGCGCCAGCAGCCCCCCCACAGGGGCAAACACTGAAGCTTTCTTT. Residues: CASSPPTGANTEAFF.

At least ten counts were recorded for this clonotype. CDR3 in amino acids: CASSLGSTGFQPQHF. Written as DNA, the CDR3 is TGTGCCAGCAGCTTAGGATCGACAGGGTTCCAGCCCCAGCATTTT. The J gene is TRBJ1-5, the V gene TRBV7-2; 7 bases fit TRBD1. CDR1 is SGHTA and CDR2 is FQGNSA in the germline V gene. Losses at the gene ends were 1 base for V and 7 bases for J; bases not matched to a gene: 7. This CDR3 spans 15 amino acids.

As regards this clonotype: Likely a read error: the CDR3 ends without its conserved phenylalanine or tryptophan. The limits of the CDR3 on the DNA are not certain, so only TCRdb's listed CDR3 is given. The gene calls are TRBV12-3 or TRBV12-4 and TRBJ1-3. Counting both end residues, the CDR3 totals 13 amino acids. The CDR3 region is CASSPRLGLAANT.

The chain is built from TRBV6-2 or TRBV6-3 and TRBJ2-7; 11 bases agree with TRBD2. The CDR3 consists of 14 residues. J lost 3 bases, V lost 6 bases, and 4 bases had no gene match. Germline V gives CDR1 MNHEY, CDR2 SVGEGT. CDR3 DNA: TGTGCCAGCAGCCAACTAGCGGGAGTCTACGAGCAGTACTTC. Translation gives CASSQLAGVYEQYF.